A selection of T cell receptor beta chains follows, all from one sample in a study of CD8+CD57+ T cells in acquired aplastic anemia. TCRdb independently ran MiXCR on the reads; one entry per CDR3 protein. The sample has about 200,000 distinct CDR3 sequences; about 62% are singletons. Input material: sorted CD4+, CD8+, or CD8+CD57+ T cells (not recorded which) from PBMCs. The receptors come from a human donor with aplastic anemia. CDR3s include the opening cysteine and the closing phenylalanine or tryptophan.

v_call: TRBV4-1; j_call: TRBJ2-3; cdr3_aa: CASSQIQGASTDTQYF
v_call: TRBV4-3; j_call: TRBJ2-7; cdr3_aa: CASSQGLPPYEQYF
v_call: TRBV6-5; j_call: TRBJ1-1; cdr3_aa: CASRRSTGVDEAFF
v_call: TRBV7-2; j_call: TRBJ2-7; cdr3_aa: CASSLVGRSSSEQYF
v_call: TRBV7-2; j_call: TRBJ2-2; cdr3_aa: CASSLQGAKTGELFF
v_call: TRBV20-1; j_call: TRBJ2-7; cdr3_aa: CSAHRTESYEQYF
v_call: TRBV19; j_call: TRBJ1-2; cdr3_aa: CASTRTQTGPANYGYTF
v_call: TRBV19; j_call: TRBJ2-1; cdr3_aa: CASPPPPGTSGYNEQFF
v_call: TRBV19; j_call: TRBJ1-1; cdr3_aa: CASSKTGGVTEAFF
v_call: TRBV20-1; j_call: TRBJ2-7; cdr3_aa: CSARDDVSWAGPYEQYF
v_call: TRBV5-5; j_call: TRBJ2-7; cdr3_aa: CASSSNAGNEQYF
v_call: TRBV30; j_call: TRBJ2-1; cdr3_aa: CAWDPGSSYNEQFF
v_call: TRBV10-3; j_call: TRBJ2-3; cdr3_aa: CAISLDFSGTDTQYF
v_call: TRBV20-1; j_call: TRBJ2-5; cdr3_aa: CSAKALAGGQETQYF
v_call: TRBV15; j_call: TRBJ2-7; cdr3_aa: CATSGDDRQPYEQYF
v_call: TRBV29-1; j_call: TRBJ1-1; cdr3_aa: CSVEQTGEGAFF
v_call: TRBV29-1; j_call: TRBJ1-2; cdr3_aa: CSVPRRGSNSGGYTF
v_call: TRBV10-3; j_call: TRBJ1-6; cdr3_aa: CAISMKLTGDNSPLHF
v_call: TRBV24-1; j_call: TRBJ1-6; cdr3_aa: CATVKNSPLHF
v_call: TRBV7-8; j_call: TRBJ2-7; cdr3_aa: CASSLEIAGYEQYF
v_call: TRBV15; j_call: TRBJ2-7; cdr3_aa: CATSRDRGQGQGEQYF
v_call: TRBV20-1; j_call: TRBJ1-1; cdr3_aa: CSARGDTDTEAFF
v_call: TRBV20-1; j_call: TRBJ2-1; cdr3_aa: CTAEGPSYNEQFF
v_call: TRBV7-8; j_call: TRBJ2-6; cdr3_aa: CASSLAPGTGLGANVLTF
v_call: TRBV20-1; j_call: TRBJ2-1; cdr3_aa: CSARVSGGAIYNEQFF
v_call: TRBV15; j_call: TRBJ1-5; cdr3_aa: CATSMGVPQPQHF
v_call: TRBV9; j_call: TRBJ2-7; cdr3_aa: CASSSSAGRHPYEQYF
v_call: TRBV25-1; j_call: TRBJ1-3; cdr3_aa: CASSLGTGESNTIYF
v_call: TRBV6-6; j_call: TRBJ1-1; cdr3_aa: CASIIRGATGLNTEALF
v_call: TRBV20-1; j_call: TRBJ1-2; cdr3_aa: CSARHNYGYTF
v_call: TRBV7-8; j_call: TRBJ2-7; cdr3_aa: CASSPPIGDKSYEQYF